These 18 T cell receptor beta chains were sequenced from one sample in a study of blood T cells in healthy people across ages. Next came a second PCR, run for about 7 to 12 cycles, which used a sample-barcoded 5' primer along with a J-beta primer mix. TCRdb passed the 5' RACE reads through MiXCR, listing each CDR3 protein once. The profile shows over 700,000 distinct CDR3 sequences, 20% to 30% of them singletons. These sequences were also reported in another study, on T cells of mothers and their children.

Sequencing was carried out using blood. These receptors were obtained from a boy younger than 18 in good health.

This clonotype has ten or more counts. The V and J genes are TRBV29-1 and TRBJ2-1; TRBD2 matches 7 bases. This CDR3 region has 13 residues. CDR1 SQVTM and CDR2 ANQGSEA come from the germline V gene. J was trimmed by 0 bases and V by 7 bases; bases with no gene match: 3. As DNA, the CDR3 is TGCAGCGGCCGACTAGCCTCCTACAATGAGCAGTTCTTC. Amino acid sequence: CSGRLASYNEQFF.

This clonotype was picked up a small number of times. V is TRBV29-1 and J is TRBJ1-2; D might be TRBD1 (5 bases). The germline V gene has CDR1 SQVTM and CDR2 ANQGSEA. The CDR3 is 14 amino acids. V was shortened by 5 bases and J by 7 bases, with 20 bases between the two germline ends. In DNA form, the CDR3 reads TGCAGCGTTTCGACTCGGGACCCAATGTTTGGCTACACCTTC. As protein: CSVSTRDPMFGYTF.

The rearrangement joins TRBV3-1 to TRBJ1-2, with a tentative D call TRBD1 (6 bases). Germline V gene sequence: CDR1 LGHDT, CDR2 YNNKEL (reference sequence). The CDR3 covers 14 residues. Deletions cut 1 base from V and 9 bases from J, with 15 bases between. CDR3 residues: CASSQVEEGDSYTF. The CDR3 DNA is TGTGCCAGCAGCCAAGTGGAGGAGGGGGATAGCTACACCTTC.

J is TRBJ2-1 and V is TRBV6-5; no clear D. Germline CDR1 reads MNHEY; CDR2 reads SVGAGI. Trimming removed 6 bases at V and 2 bases at J, with 8 bases between. The CDR3 runs to 13 residues. As DNA, the CDR3 is TGTGCCAGCAGCCCCTCTCCCTACAATGAGCAGTTCTTC. Translated, it gives CASSPSPYNEQFF.

This clonotype was seen a few times. The gene calls are TRBV7-2 and TRBJ2-7; a possible D gene is TRBD1 (5 bases). CDR1 SGHTA and CDR2 FQGNSA come from the germline V gene. The V gene lost 1 base and the J gene lost 7 bases, with 11 bases spanning the gap. The CDR3 consists of 13 residues. CDR3 nucleotide sequence: TGTGCCAGCAGCTTAGTGGCAGGACAAGAGCAGTACTTC. Amino acid sequence: CASSLVAGQEQYF.

Only a few counts were recorded for this clonotype. The chain links TRBV15 to TRBJ1-5; D perhaps matches TRBD1 (6 bases). The CDR3 runs to 15 residues. Germline values: CDR1 LNHNV, CDR2 YYDKDF (reference sequence). V lost 0 bases, J lost 7 bases, and 13 bases lay in between. CDR3 in DNA: TGTGCCACCAGCAGAGATCGGGGGGCATGGCAGCCCCAGCATTTT. The encoded protein is CATSRDRGAWQPQHF.

The chain couples TRBV7-2 to TRBJ1-4; D is uncertain. CDR1 is SGHTA, CDR2 FQGNSA, per germline. The CDR3 totals 14 residues. V lost 0 bases and J lost 0, with 2 bases in between. CDR3 protein: CASSLAPTNEKLFF. CDR3 coding DNA: TGTGCCAGCAGCTTAGCGCCAACTAATGAAAAACTGTTTTTT.

J is TRBJ2-7 and V is TRBV10-3; D is uncertain. The germline gives CDR1 ENHRY, CDR2 SYGVKD. The V gene lost 4 bases and the J gene lost 6 bases, with 7 bases spanning the gap. The CDR3 runs to 11 residues. CDR3 coding DNA: TGTGCCATCAGTGTAGGATCCGAGCAGTACTTC. Amino acid sequence: CAISVGSEQYF.

This clonotype was counted only a few times. The chain recombines TRBV18 with TRBJ2-5, with 8 nucleotides matching TRBD1. The better agreement between TRBJ2-1 and the DNA end casts doubt on the J call. This CDR3 has 16 residues. Germline values: CDR1 KGHSH, CDR2 LQKENI. The DNA of the CDR3 is TGTGCCAGCTCACCGTTCGGGACAGGAGTTCTCAATGAGCAGTTCTTC. It specifies CASSPFGTGVLNEQFF.

This clonotype has just a few counts. The chain carries TRBV29-1 and TRBJ2-2; D gene uncertain. Per germline, CDR1 SQVTM and CDR2 ANQGSEA. With 7 bases removed from V and 5 bases from J, the gap between germline ends came to 11 bases. This CDR3 comprises 12 residues. For the CDR3, the DNA is TGCAGCGCAGAGTACGCTACCGGGGAGCTGTTTTTT. This translates into CSAEYATGELFF.

The V and J genes are TRBV7-9 and TRBJ1-1; D not certain. From germline, CDR1 is SEHNR and CDR2 FQNEAQ (reference sequence). This CDR3 has 15 amino acids. V was clipped by 1 base and J by 0 bases, with 9 bases between them. CDR3 residues: CASSLGSAMNTEAFF. DNA for the CDR3: TGTGCCAGCAGCTTAGGGTCCGCAATGAACACTGAAGCTTTCTTT.

The chain links TRBV29-1 to TRBJ1-2, with unresolved D. CDR1 and CDR2 from the germline V gene are SQVTM and ANQGSEA. This CDR3 region has 12 residues. The V and J ends lost 7 bases and 3 bases respectively, with 12 bases between them. The CDR3 here is CSEGDIDYGYTF. The CDR3, as DNA: TGCAGCGAGGGTGACATCGACTATGGCTACACCTTC. Together with reference TRBV29-1 and TRBJ1-2, the CDR3 gives the full variable domain: SAVISQKPSRDICQRGTSLTIQCQVDSQVTMMFWYRQQPGQSLTLIATANQGSEATYESGFVIDKFPISRPNLTFSTLTVSNMSPEDSSIYLCSEGDIDYGYTFGSGTRLTVV.

This clonotype showed up just a few times. V and J are TRBV7-2 and TRBJ1-1, with TRBD1 identical over 9 bases. After removal of 2 bases from V and 7 bases from J, the junction contained 5 bases not matched to a gene. Germline assignment: CDR1 SGHTA and CDR2 FQGNSA. The CDR3 runs 14 residues. CDR3 sequence: CASSLSRTGVEAFF. CDR3 nucleotide sequence: TGTGCCAGCAGCTTATCTCGGACAGGGGTTGAAGCTTTCTTT.

Note on this clonotype: The junction and the germline gene differ at one end; a read error may be behind it. The genes are TRBV7-2 and TRBJ1-1; TRBD1 matches at 10 bases. The CDR3 runs 15 residues. Germline V gene sequence: CDR1 SGHTA, CDR2 FQGNSA. Here the CDR3 DNA reads TGTGCCGGCAGCTTAGGTTTTGGGACAGGGGATTTGGCTTTCTTT. Translation gives CAGSLGFGTGDLAFF.

This rearrangement joins TRBV6-5 to TRBJ1-1; 9 bases are shared with TRBD1. Germline CDR1 and CDR2: MNHEY and SVGAGI. The CDR3 sequence is 15 residues long. The J segment lost 1 base and the V segment lost 5 bases, leaving 5 bases of the junction unmatched. This CDR3 is CASSTMGQGNTEAFF. As DNA, the CDR3 is TGTGCCAGCAGTACGATGGGACAGGGGAACACTGAAGCTTTCTTT.

This clonotype was recorded a few times. The J gene is TRBJ2-3, the V gene TRBV20-1, with a possible D match to TRBD2 (5 bases). V was pared by 6 bases and J by 3 bases, with 22 bases between. This CDR3 comprises 16 residues. Germline V CDR1 and CDR2: DFQATT, SNEGSKA (reference sequence). Here the CDR3 reads CSATTRRGTRTDTQYF. The CDR3 DNA reads TGCAGTGCCACTACCCGTCGGGGAACGAGGACAGATACGCAGTATTTT.

The genes are TRBV4-3 and TRBJ1-2; TRBD1 matches 9 bases. The V segment lost 3 bases and the J segment 2 bases; nucleotides outside the gene matches: 7. CDR3 length: 16 residues. The germline CDR1 and CDR2 sequences are LGHNA and YSLEER. As DNA, the CDR3 is TGCGCCAGCAGCCAGAGAAATGGGACAGGGAACTATGGCTACACCTTC. This gives the protein CASSQRNGTGNYGYTF.

The chain joins TRBV10-3 to TRBJ2-5; perhaps TRBD2 as D (5 bases). The germline V gene encodes CDR1 ENHRY and CDR2 SYGVKD. This CDR3 region has 14 residues. Deletions cut 3 bases from V and 5 bases from J, with 13 bases between. The CDR3 DNA is TGTGCCATCAGTGACTGGACCGGGGAGGAGACCCAGTACTTC. The encoded protein is CAISDWTGEETQYF.